The present TCR beta chain was sequenced within a study of T cell responses to AZD1222 COVID-19 vaccine. Only in-frame clones appear in the TCRdb table, and some are missing; sequencing was by immunoSEQ multiplex PCR. The table includes some 130,000 clones, around 92% detected once. Germline CDR1 MNHEY, CDR2 SVGEGT. Trimming removed 2 bases from V and 4 bases from J; junction bases left unmatched: 4. CDR3 size: 14 residues. V usage is TRBV6-2 or TRBV6-3 and J usage is TRBJ2-7, with 8 bases matching TRBD1. The source of this sequence is an adult who received the AZD1222 COVID-19 vaccine. The material sequenced was peripheral blood, taken 28 days after the second AZD1222 dose. As DNA, the CDR3 is TGTGCCAGCAGTTACGGACAGGGAGCGTACGAGCAGTACTTC. Its protein is CASSYGQGAYEQYF.